This is a list of T cell receptor beta chains from one sample in a study of beta chain features in type 1 diabetes. TCRdb's table, derived via immunoSEQ multiplex PCR, lists solely in-frame clones and lacks some. The data show roughly 350,000 clones, with approximately 9.9% seen just once and 0.015% held by the top ten. Sequencing used naive CD4+ T cells from blood. Receptors were obtained from a woman under 40 in good health. The CDR3 runs from the conserved cysteine through the conserved F or W.

v_gene: TRBV4-2; CDR3aa: CASSQDGSSGSPYEQYF
v_gene: TRBV19; CDR3aa: CASSPGGRYNEQFF
v_gene: TRBV5-1; CDR3aa: CASGTGDLYEQYF
v_gene: TRBV27; CDR3aa: CASSLIGQGEYYGYTF
v_gene: TRBV1; CDR3aa: CTSSPKAGVVFNEQFF
v_gene: TRBV5-1; CDR3aa: CASSPTSGNYEQFF
v_gene: TRBV27; CDR3aa: CASSRRSPSTDTQYF
v_gene: TRBV9; CDR3aa: CASSVEPSGSYEQYF
v_gene: TRBV7-2; CDR3aa: CASSFRSGDEQYF
v_gene: TRBV28; CDR3aa: CASGLNEKLFF
v_gene: TRBV29-1; CDR3aa: CSVADSQETQYF
v_gene: TRBV9; CDR3aa: CASSTRTGAGGYTF
v_gene: TRBV15; CDR3aa: CATSRKLGLAGSRTPDTQYF
v_gene: TRBV18; CDR3aa: CASSPQDTSSGANVLTF
v_gene: TRBV28; CDR3aa: CASSLAGSNEQFF
v_gene: TRBV9; CDR3aa: CASSVGTANTDTQYF
v_gene: TRBV7-9; CDR3aa: CASSLAWTSNNYNEQFF
v_gene: TRBV6-5; CDR3aa: CASKETTNEKLFF
v_gene: TRBV29-1; CDR3aa: CSVVFRLNYGYTF
v_gene: TRBV5-1; CDR3aa: CASSLTGNQPQHF
v_gene: TRBV5-1; CDR3aa: CASSLVGESYGYTF
v_gene: TRBV30; CDR3aa: CAWSSLYGYTF
v_gene: TRBV11-2; CDR3aa: CASSLAATGGSGYTF
v_gene: TRBV15; CDR3aa: CATLEGGRVPYEQYF
v_gene: TRBV6-1; CDR3aa: CASRSGTGANYGYTF
v_gene: TRBV10-3; CDR3aa: CAISESNSGTYEQYF
v_gene: TRBV18; CDR3aa: CASSRDRLTGELFF
v_gene: TRBV27; CDR3aa: CASSFRGLTGQGYTF
v_gene: TRBV14; CDR3aa: CASSQALAGGGDTQYF
v_gene: TRBV30; CDR3aa: CAWSVGTREQYF
v_gene: TRBV2; CDR3aa: CASNSLGGALDEQYF
v_gene: TRBV28; CDR3aa: CASELGGRRNQPQHF
v_gene: TRBV7-2; CDR3aa: CASSHGTLGRELFF
v_gene: TRBV18; CDR3aa: CASSRENSYEQYF
v_gene: TRBV14; CDR3aa: CASSQFEPGDTQYF
v_gene: TRBV29-1; CDR3aa: CSVWGAGGGTDTQYF
v_gene: TRBV6-6; CDR3aa: CASSLRVLQPQHF
v_gene: TRBV9; CDR3aa: CASSPTGGNYGYTF
v_gene: TRBV4-3; CDR3aa: CASSQVVSTEAFF
v_gene: TRBV19; CDR3aa: CASSGAGLETQYF
v_gene: TRBV28; CDR3aa: CASSQTGFSGNTIYF
v_gene: TRBV5-4; CDR3aa: CASSSGTGDYEQYF
v_gene: TRBV7-2; CDR3aa: CASSLGGKQPQHF
v_gene: TRBV5-1; CDR3aa: CASSLAGDTEAFF
v_gene: TRBV11-2; CDR3aa: CASSFSERSYNEQFF
v_gene: TRBV28; CDR3aa: CASSSASGLWDTQYF
v_gene: TRBV7-2; CDR3aa: CASSLAVGVSGGYTF
v_gene: TRBV9; CDR3aa: CASSLWQSGTEAFF
v_gene: TRBV7-6; CDR3aa: CASSSNQGYEQYF
v_gene: TRBV7-3; CDR3aa: CASSGSGLGDIQYF
v_gene: TRBV5-4; CDR3aa: CASSQEIEGLQETQYF
v_gene: TRBV7-3; CDR3aa: CASSQIGGGQETQYF
v_gene: TRBV9; CDR3aa: CASSVDLARAREQFF
v_gene: TRBV30; CDR3aa: CAFKAGTGFINTGELFF
v_gene: TRBV7-2; CDR3aa: CASSLDYGNEQFF